These 2 T cell receptor beta chains were sequenced from one sample in a study of metastatic and nonmetastatic thyroid tumors. The entire patient cohort was treatment-naive prior to thyroid surgery. Using MiXCR, TCRdb re-called clones from the PCR reads. Counted here are around 70,000 clones, less than 20% occurring once; the ten biggest clones make up about 13%. The sequenced material came from blood. These receptor sequences come from a female donor with papillary thyroid cancer or a benign thyroid nodule (not recorded which). Some clones in this sample may be carry-over from other donors' samples.

In its sample, this clone was seen many times. V and J are TRBV20-1 and TRBJ1-5; D is possibly TRBD1 (5 bases). Looked up from germline, CDR1 is DFQATT and CDR2 is SNEGSKA (reference sequence). The CDR3 is 13 residues long. The V end lost 3 bases, the J end lost 5 bases, and 11 bases lay between the germline ends. The CDR3 spells CSASHGGYQPQHF. DNA for the CDR3: TGCAGTGCTAGCCACGGGGGATATCAGCCCCAGCATTTT.

This clone was counted many times. V is TRBV20-1 and J is TRBJ2-1; no clear D gene. CDR1 is DFQATT and CDR2 is SNEGSKA in the germline V gene (reference sequence). V was shortened by 6 bases and J by 7 bases, with 10 bases between the two germline ends. The CDR3 length is 11 residues. The CDR3 region is CSAITLNEQFF. The CDR3, as DNA: TGCAGTGCGATTACTCTTAATGAGCAGTTCTTC.